The 6 T cell receptor beta chains below come from one sample, sequenced in a study of OX40 agonist ivuxolimab in advanced cancers. Method: immunoSEQ multiplex PCR; TCRdb's copy keeps in-frame clones and lacks some. The sample contains 70,000 to 95,000 clones, around 90% of which appear only once. Here the sequenced sample was CD4+ or CD8+ T cells sorted from blood, taken in a trial of the OX40 agonist ivuxolimab. The receptors were sampled from an adult with an advanced solid tumor such as melanoma, head and neck, liver or kidney cancer.

The V call is TRBV11-2, the J call TRBJ2-3; 8 bases fit TRBD1. Germline values: CDR1 SGHAT, CDR2 FQNNGV. CDR3 size: 15 residues. With 5 bases clipped from V and 5 bases from J, the junction kept 9 bases outside the gene matches. CDR3 sequence: CASSRGQVARDTQYF. The CDR3 bases are TGTGCCAGCAGCCGGGGACAGGTCGCAAGAGATACGCAGTATTTT.

The J gene is TRBJ1-1, the V gene TRBV11-2, with TRBD1 identical over 10 bases. Germline values: CDR1 SGHAT, CDR2 FQNNGV. With 5 bases clipped from V and 3 bases from J, the junction kept 12 bases outside the gene matches. The CDR3 extends over 17 amino acids. The CDR3 nucleotides are TGTGCCAGCAGCCAAAGGGACAGGGGTGATTTGTACACTGAAGCTTTCTTT. It codes for CASSQRDRGDLYTEAFF.

V and J are TRBV6-6 and TRBJ1-1; 9 positions match TRBD1. CDR1 is MNHNY and CDR2 is SVGAGI in the germline V gene (reference sequence). This CDR3 spans 12 amino acids. Trimming at V came to 8 bases and at J to 5 bases, leaving 3 bases not matched to a gene. The CDR3 nucleotides are TGTGCCAGCCGGGACAGGGCGACTGAAGCTTTCTTT. This sequence encodes CASRDRATEAFF.

The chain joins TRBV13 to TRBJ2-2; D assignment may be TRBD1 or TRBD2 (5 bases each). V was pared by 2 bases and J by 6 bases, with 16 bases between. This CDR3 is built from 16 residues. Germline CDR1 PRHDT, CDR2 FYEKMQ (reference sequence). The CDR3 here is CASSLRGRTSPGELFF. In DNA, the CDR3 is TGTGCCAGCAGCTTACGGGGCAGGACGTCCCCCGGGGAGCTGTTTTTT.

This clone has just one count. The chain links TRBV30 to TRBJ2-2; TRBD2 matches at 11 bases. V was pared by 0 bases and J by 6 bases, with 3 bases of the junction left unmatched. The CDR3 has 15 residues. Germline CDR1 GTSNPN, CDR2 SVGIG (reference sequence). DNA of the CDR3: TGTGCCTGGAGTGTACTAGCGGGAGAGGCCGGGGAGCTGTTTTTT. This gives the protein CAWSVLAGEAGELFF.

The rearrangement uses TRBV19 and TRBJ1-6; D perhaps matches TRBD1 (5 bases). Between the trimmed V and J ends, which lost 6 bases and 0 bases, there was a span of 15 bases. CDR3 length: 17 amino acids. The germline CDR1 and CDR2 sequences are LNHDA and SQIVND (reference sequence). CDR3 sequence (DNA): TGTGCCAGTAGACGGCTGGGGCAGAGCTCCTATAATTCACCCCTCCACTTT. Encoded protein: CASRRLGQSSYNSPLHF. The full variable domain, its missing parts supplied by reference TRBV19 and TRBJ1-6, is DGGITQSPKYLFRKEGQNVTLSCEQNLNHDAMYWYRQDPGQGLRLIYYSQIVNDFQKGDIAEGYSVSREKKESFPLTVTSAQKNPTAFYLCASRRLGQSSYNSPLHFGNGTRLTVT.